A selection of T cell receptor beta chains follows, all from one sample in a study of blood T cell repertoires in COVID-19. Measured with immunoSEQ multiplex PCR; TCRdb has only the in-frame clones, and not every one. The sample contains tens of thousands of clones, less than 85% of which appear only once. The sequenced material came from peripheral blood. The receptors derive from a woman aged 80 or over with acute or convalescent COVID-19. Both conserved end residues are part of each CDR3. The D gene is left open where the match is weak. Clone size is not always given. Where it is, it says once, few, many or a class for expanded clones.

j_call,v_call,d_call,clone_size,cdr3_length,cdr3_aa,cdr3_nt
TRBJ1-4,TRBV10-2,NA,NA,11,CASSEQRELFF,TGCGCCAGCAGCGAACAACGGGAACTGTTTTTT
TRBJ1-1,TRBV19,NA,once,14,CASSKRGSWTEAFF,TGTGCCAGTAGTAAACGGGGGAGTTGGACTGAAGCTTTCTTT
TRBJ1-6,TRBV9,NA,NA,15,CASSTGTLRQAPLHF,TGTGCCAGCAGCACCGGGACACTCCGCCAGGCACCCCTCCACTTT
TRBJ2-3,TRBV7-2,NA,once,18,CASSLRSSGRGRTDTQYF,TGTGCCAGCAGCCTACGGTCGTCTGGGCGGGGACGCACAGATACGCAGTATTTT
TRBJ2-1,TRBV6-2/TRBV6-3,TRBD1,NA,18,CASSYSVDRGNSYNEQFF,TGTGCCAGCAGTTACTCGGTGGACAGGGGGAATTCCTACAATGAGCAGTTCTTC
TRBJ1-6,TRBV6-1,TRBD1,few,14,CASSDGTGSSPLHF,TGTGCCAGCAGTGATGGGACAGGGAGTTCACCCCTCCACTTT
TRBJ2-7,TRBV5-6,NA,NA,13,CASSTATVYEQYF,TGTGCCAGCAGCACCGCAACGGTCTACGAGCAGTACTTC
TRBJ2-1,TRBV15,NA,NA,12,CATSTGYNEQFF,TGTGCCACCAGTACAGGGTACAATGAGCAGTTCTTC
TRBJ2-3,TRBV24-1,NA,NA,15,CATSDPTTSTDTQYF,TGTGCCACCAGTGACCCGACTACTAGCACAGATACGCAGTATTTT
TRBJ2-5,TRBV15,TRBD2,NA,14,CATSDGGVQETQYF,TGTGCCACCAGCGACGGGGGGGTCCAAGAGACCCAGTACTTC
TRBJ2-2,TRBV9,NA,NA,17,CASSVTSPRGAGGELFF,TGTGCCAGCAGCGTAACATCCCCCAGGGGCGCGGGCGGGGAGCTGTTTTTT
TRBJ2-1,TRBV14,TRBD2,NA,16,CASSFLTSGGYNEQFF,TGTGCCAGCAGCTTTTTAACTAGCGGGGGCTACAATGAGCAGTTCTTC
TRBJ2-5,TRBV5-1,NA,NA,13,CASSWNREETQYF,TGCGCCAGCAGCTGGAACAGGGAAGAGACCCAGTACTTC
TRBJ2-3,TRBV10-1,TRBD1,NA,13,CASSPDRAGTQYF,TGCGCCAGCAGTCCCGACAGGGCGGGTACGCAGTATTTT
TRBJ2-3,TRBV10-2,NA,NA,12,CASSPITDTQYF,TGCGCCAGCAGTCCCATCACAGATACGCAGTATTTT
TRBJ1-1,TRBV12-3/TRBV12-4,NA,NA,13,CASTPMGGPEAFF,TGTGCCAGCACCCCGATGGGGGGACCTGAAGCTTTCTTT
TRBJ2-7,TRBV19,NA,NA,14,CASSIAAAAYEQYF,TGTGCCAGTAGTATTGCAGCGGCCGCCTACGAGCAGTACTTC
TRBJ2-2,TRBV19,TRBD2,few,17,CASSISGSSGNTGELFF,TGTGCCAGTAGTATTTCTGGGTCTAGCGGCAACACCGGGGAGCTGTTTTTT
TRBJ2-3,TRBV7-3,TRBD2,once,16,CASSPGTSGGADTQYF,TGTGCCAGCAGCCCCGGGACTAGCGGGGGGGCGGATACGCAGTATTTT
TRBJ2-1,TRBV7-6,TRBD1,NA,17,CASSLASGQGSYNEQFF,TGTGCCAGCAGCTTAGCCTCAGGACAGGGCTCCTACAATGAGCAGTTCTTC
TRBJ1-2,TRBV7-2,NA,NA,15,CASSLVVRASYGYTF,TGTGCCAGCAGCTTAGTCGTCAGGGCGAGCTATGGCTACACCTTC
TRBJ1-1,TRBV29-1,NA,NA,12,CSVVQGGTEAFF,TGCAGCGTTGTACAGGGTGGTACTGAAGCTTTCTTT
TRBJ1-2,TRBV19,TRBD1,NA,14,CASSTHRDSYGYTF,TGTGCCAGTTCTACCCACCGGGACAGTTATGGCTACACCTTC
TRBJ1-5,TRBV19,NA,NA,13,CASSIGGRSSQHF,TGTGCCAGTAGTATCGGGGGGCGATCGAGCCAGCATTTT
TRBJ1-1,TRBV15,TRBD1,NA,19,CATSGNLGRQGTTNTEAFF,TGTGCCACCAGCGGAAATTTGGGACGACAGGGGACCACGAACACTGAAGCTTTCTTT
TRBJ2-7,TRBV24-1,TRBD1,NA,15,CATSDSGQGAYEQYF,TGTGCCACCAGTGATTCGGGACAGGGGGCCTACGAGCAGTACTTC
TRBJ2-5,TRBV5-5,TRBD2,NA,15,CASTPVSGGAETQYF,TGTGCCAGCACCCCGGTAAGCGGGGGGGCGGAGACCCAGTACTTC
TRBJ2-5,TRBV5-8,NA,NA,16,CASSPDAKGGRETQYF,TGTGCCAGCAGCCCCGACGCGAAGGGAGGACGAGAGACCCAGTACTTC